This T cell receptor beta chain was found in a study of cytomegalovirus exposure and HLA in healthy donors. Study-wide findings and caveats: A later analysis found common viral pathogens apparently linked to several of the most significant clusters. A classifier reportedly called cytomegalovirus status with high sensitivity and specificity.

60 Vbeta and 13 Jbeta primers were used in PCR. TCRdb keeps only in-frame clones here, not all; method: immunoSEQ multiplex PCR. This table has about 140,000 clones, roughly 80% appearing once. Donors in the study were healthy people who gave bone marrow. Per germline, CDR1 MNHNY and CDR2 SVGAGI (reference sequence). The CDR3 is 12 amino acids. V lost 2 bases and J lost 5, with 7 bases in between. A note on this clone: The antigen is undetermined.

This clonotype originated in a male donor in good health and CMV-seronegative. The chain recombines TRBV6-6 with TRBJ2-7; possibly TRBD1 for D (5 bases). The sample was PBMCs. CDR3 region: CASSYRRDEQYF. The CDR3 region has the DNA TGTGCCAGCAGTTACCGCAGGGACGAGCAGTACTTC.